The present entry profiles one TCR beta chain with its context. CDR1 is MGHDK and CDR2 is SYGVNS in the germline V gene. There are 14 residues in the CDR3. V gave up 3 bases and J gave up 9 bases; unmatched junction bases: 3. In the original workflow: Reference gene primer amplification yielded estimated nucleated cell counts. The data were produced by immunoSEQ multiplex PCR, yet TCRdb's version contains in-frame clones alone and is incomplete. D and trimming were read from the DNA, whereas the V and J calls and clone size are those reported in that table. This sample has approximately 100,000 clones, with around nine tenths found just once. The data were obtained in a study of blood T cell repertoires in COVID-19.

The rearrangement joins TRBV25-1 to TRBJ1-6; 9 positions match TRBD1. The TCR comes from a man aged 65-85 years with acute or convalescent COVID-19. The material sequenced was peripheral blood. The CDR3 protein is CASSEGQGSSPLHF. The DNA for the CDR3 is TGTGCCAGCAGTGAGGGACAGGGTTCTTCACCCCTCCACTTT.